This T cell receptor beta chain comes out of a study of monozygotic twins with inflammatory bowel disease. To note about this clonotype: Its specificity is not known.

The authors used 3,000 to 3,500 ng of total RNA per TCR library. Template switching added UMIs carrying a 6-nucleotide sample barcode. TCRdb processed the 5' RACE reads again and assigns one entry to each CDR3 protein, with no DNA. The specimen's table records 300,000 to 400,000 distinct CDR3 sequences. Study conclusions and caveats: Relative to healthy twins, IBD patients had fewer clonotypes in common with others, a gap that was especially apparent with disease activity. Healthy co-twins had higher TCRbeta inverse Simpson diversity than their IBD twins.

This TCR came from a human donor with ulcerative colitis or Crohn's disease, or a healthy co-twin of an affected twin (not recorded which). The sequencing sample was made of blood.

Here the CDR3 reads CASCLGANTGELFF. The chain employs TRBV5-6 and TRBJ2-2. The CDR3 has 14 amino acids. Germline CDR1 is SGHDT and CDR2 is YYEEEE.